This TCR beta chain is drawn from a study of T cell repertoires in cytomegalovirus infection. As for this clonotype: Its antigen is not identified.

MiXCR, applied by TCRdb to the reads, yields one record per CDR3 protein. The sample comprises 700,000 to 850,000 distinct CDR3 sequences, about 30% of which are singletons, and around 12% rests with the top ten. Germline V gives CDR1 SGDLS, CDR2 YYNGEE. The trim removed 4 bases at V and 10 bases at J, leaving 13 bases unmatched. The CDR3 is 15 residues long. General study findings and limits: Based on cumulative public TCR beta family frequency, carriers of CMV plus the relevant HLA were identified. HLA-C-restricted CMV clonotypes gave the most frequent clonotype in two of eight donors.

J is TRBJ2-1 and V is TRBV9, with 8 bases fitting TRBD2. Sequenced here: cultured CD8+ T cells from PBMCs, sampled from culture after CMV antigen stimulation. This TCR derives from a human donor in good health (CMV status not recorded). Some clones in this sample may be carry-over from other donors' samples. CDR3 amino acids: CASSPAAGGPSEQFF. The DNA for the CDR3 is TGTGCCAGCAGCCCCGCGGCGGGGGGTCCCTCGGAGCAGTTCTTC.